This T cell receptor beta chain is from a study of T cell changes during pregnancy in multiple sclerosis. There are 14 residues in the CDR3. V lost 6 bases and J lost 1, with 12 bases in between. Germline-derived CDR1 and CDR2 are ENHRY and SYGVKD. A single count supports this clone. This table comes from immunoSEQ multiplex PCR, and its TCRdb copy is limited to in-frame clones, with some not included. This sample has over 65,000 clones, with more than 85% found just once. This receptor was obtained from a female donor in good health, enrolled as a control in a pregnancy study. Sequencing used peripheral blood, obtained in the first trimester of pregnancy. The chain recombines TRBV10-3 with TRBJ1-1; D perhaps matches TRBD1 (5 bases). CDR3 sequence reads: CAIRSRGRNTEAFF. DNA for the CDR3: TGTGCCATCAGGTCTAGGGGCCGGAACACTGAAGCTTTCTTT.